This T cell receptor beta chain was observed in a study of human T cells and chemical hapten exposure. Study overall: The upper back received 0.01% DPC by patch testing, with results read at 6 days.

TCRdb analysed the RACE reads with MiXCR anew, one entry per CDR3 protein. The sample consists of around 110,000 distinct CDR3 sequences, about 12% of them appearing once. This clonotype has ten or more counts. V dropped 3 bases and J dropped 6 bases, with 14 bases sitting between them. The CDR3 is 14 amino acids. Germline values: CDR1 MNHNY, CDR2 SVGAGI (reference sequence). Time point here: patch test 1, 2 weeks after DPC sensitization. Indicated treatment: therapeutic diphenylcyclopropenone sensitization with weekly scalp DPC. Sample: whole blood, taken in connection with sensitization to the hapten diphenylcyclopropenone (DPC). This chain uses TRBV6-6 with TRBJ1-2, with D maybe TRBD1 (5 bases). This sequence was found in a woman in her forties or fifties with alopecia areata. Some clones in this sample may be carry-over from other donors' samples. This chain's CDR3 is CASSYLGESDGYTF. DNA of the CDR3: TGTGCCAGCAGTTATTTGGGGGAATCGGATGGCTACACCTTC.